The 15 T cell receptor beta chains listed next were all sequenced from one sample in a study of shared clonotypes between healthy human individuals. CD45RO-negative cells were positively selected for CCR7, leaving out terminally differentiated effector memory CD45RA+ cells. Produced via immunoSEQ multiplex PCR; TCRdb's table is partial and in-frame only. This sample has 1.5 million to 2.5 million clones, with about 95% found just once. The sequenced material came from naive CD8+ T cells sorted from blood. The receptors here all came from a man in his late teens or twenties in good health.

The V call is TRBV5-3, the J call TRBJ1-6; possibly TRBD1 for D (6 bases). TRBV5-3 counts as an open reading frame of uncertain function. The germline V and J ends were trimmed by 1 base and 2 bases, with 10 bases remaining between them. The CDR3 runs 16 residues. The CDR3 coding sequence is TGTGCCAGAAGCTTGACACGGGACACCTATAATTCACCCCTCCACTTT. It specifies CARSLTRDTYNSPLHF.

This chain links TRBV5-8 with TRBJ1-1; the D is unclear. Trimming cost V 0 bases and J 11 bases, with 5 bases left between them. Germline CDR1 is SGHTS and CDR2 is YDEGEE. The CDR3 spans 10 residues. The CDR3: CASSLGHAFF. In nucleotides, the CDR3 is TGTGCCAGCAGCTTGGGACATGCTTTCTTT.

This clone was found a few times. The chain carries TRBV6-1 and TRBJ2-2, with D unclear. The germline CDR1 and CDR2 sequences are MNHNS and SASEGT. This CDR3 spans 14 amino acids. The V and J ends lost 6 bases and 0 bases respectively, with 8 bases between them. The CDR3 DNA reads TGTGCCAGCAGCTTGGTCCCGAACACCGGGGAGCTGTTTTTT. This translates into CASSLVPNTGELFF.

To note about this clone: The identical CDR3 is also encoded by other nucleotide sequences in the sample. This chain connects TRBV27 to TRBJ2-7; a possible D gene is TRBD2 (5 bases). CDR1 and CDR2 from the germline V gene are MNHEY and SMNVEV (reference sequence). Trimming removed 6 bases at V and 3 bases at J, with 12 bases between. The CDR3 is 13 amino acids. The CDR3 nucleotides are TGTGCCAGCAGGGGAGAGGGAGTCTACGAGCAGTACTTC. Translation gives CASRGEGVYEQYF.

V is TRBV5-6 and J is TRBJ1-5; TRBD1 aligns across 8 bases. This CDR3 contains 15 residues. CDR1 SGHDT and CDR2 YYEEEE come from the germline V gene. J was trimmed by 3 bases and V by 2 bases; bases with no gene match: 4. The CDR3 region is CASSLAGGLNQPQHF. For the CDR3, the DNA is TGTGCCAGCAGCTTAGCAGGGGGCCTCAATCAGCCCCAGCATTTT.

Concerning this clone: Other DNA sequences in the same sample also yield this CDR3. The chain employs TRBV11-2 and TRBJ2-7; D is uncertain. Per the germline V gene, CDR1 is SGHAT and CDR2 is FQNNGV. The germline V and J ends were trimmed by 3 bases and 0 bases, with 9 bases remaining between them. This CDR3 is 14 amino acids long. CDR3 amino acids: CASSFGGPSYEQYF. In DNA form, the CDR3 reads TGTGCCAGCAGCTTCGGCGGACCCTCCTACGAGCAGTACTTC.

This clone was found once. The chain uses TRBV5-6 and TRBJ2-7; D assignment may be TRBD1 or TRBD2 (5 bases each). The CDR3 length is 17 residues. V was trimmed by 4 bases and J by 4 bases, leaving 24 bases between them. Per the germline V gene, CDR1 is SGHDT and CDR2 is YYEEEE. This CDR3 reads CASSQTTIAFEGYEQYF. CDR3 DNA: TGTGCCAGCAGCCAAACCACCATAGCATTTGAGGGGTACGAGCAGTACTTC.

The V gene is TRBV27, the J gene TRBJ2-1; 7 nucleotides align to TRBD2. The germline gives CDR1 MNHEY, CDR2 SMNVEV (reference sequence). After removal of 8 bases from V and 4 bases from J, the junction contained 11 bases not matched to a gene. This CDR3 contains 15 residues. For the CDR3, the DNA is TGTGCCAGCGCCCTGGCTAGCGGATTTTACAATGAGCAGTTCTTC. It encodes CASALASGFYNEQFF.

This chain joins TRBV10-2 and TRBJ2-1, with D uncertain. Trimming removed 11 bases at V and 1 base at J, with 15 bases between. Germline V gene lookup returns CDR1 WSHSY and CDR2 SAAADI. The CDR3 length is 14 residues. CDR3 loop: CAVADGSSYNEQFF. DNA of the CDR3: TGCGCCGTTGCTGATGGTTCGTCCTACAATGAGCAGTTCTTC.

The V and J genes are TRBV23-1 and TRBJ1-2, with D unclear. TRBV23-1 is recorded as an ORF, its role being uncertain. This CDR3 comprises 19 residues. The V end was cut by 2 bases, the J end by 0 bases, with 22 bases between. The CDR3 DNA reads TGCGCCAGCAGTCAAGCGGTCCCGTCCGGGCCCATAGCTAACTATGGCTACACCTTC. Translation gives CASSQAVPSGPIANYGYTF.

The genes are TRBV4-1 and TRBJ2-1; 8 bases fit TRBD2. In germline, CDR1 is MGHRA, CDR2 YSYEKL. V shed 4 bases and J 8 bases; nucleotides not matched to a gene: 4. The CDR3 is 13 residues long. The CDR3 loop is CASSPGGLYEQFF. In DNA form, the CDR3 reads TGCGCCAGCAGCCCGGGAGGGCTGTATGAGCAGTTCTTC.

A word on this clone: The same CDR3 arises from other DNA sequences in this sample as well. This sequence joins TRBV5-6 and TRBJ2-7; 11 bases are shared with TRBD2. The CDR3 has 15 residues. Unmatched junction bases numbered 1, after V lost 0 bases and J lost 2 bases. The germline CDR1 and CDR2 sequences are SGHDT and YYEEEE. In nucleotides, the CDR3 is TGTGCCAGCAGCTTGGGACTAGCGGGGCCCTACGAGCAGTACTTC. This translates into CASSLGLAGPYEQYF.

The chain recombines TRBV9 with TRBJ2-1, with 8 bases identical to TRBD2. The germline CDR1 and CDR2 sequences are SGDLS and YYNGEE. Trimming cost V 0 bases and J 5 bases; bases outside gene matches: 4. The CDR3 has 15 residues. CDR3 sequence: CASSVDGRADNEQFF. In DNA, the CDR3 is TGTGCCAGCAGCGTAGACGGGAGGGCCGACAATGAGCAGTTCTTC.

The chain couples TRBV2 to TRBJ2-5, with TRBD1 identical over 7 bases. In germline, CDR1 is SNHLY, CDR2 FYNNEI. J gave up 5 bases and V 7 bases, and 13 bases lay outside the gene matches. The CDR3 covers 15 residues. The CDR3 loop reads CASTTGTVFFETQYF. CDR3 in DNA: TGTGCCAGCACTACCGGGACAGTCTTTTTTGAGACCCAGTACTTC.

The chain joins TRBV6-1 to TRBJ1-2; perhaps TRBD1 as D (6 bases). The germline gives CDR1 MNHNS, CDR2 SASEGT. The CDR3 covers 12 residues. V shed 8 bases and J shed 4 bases, with 11 bases lying between them. DNA for the CDR3: TGTGCCAGCGAAACAGGGTTCTATGGCTACACCTTC. It encodes CASETGFYGYTF.